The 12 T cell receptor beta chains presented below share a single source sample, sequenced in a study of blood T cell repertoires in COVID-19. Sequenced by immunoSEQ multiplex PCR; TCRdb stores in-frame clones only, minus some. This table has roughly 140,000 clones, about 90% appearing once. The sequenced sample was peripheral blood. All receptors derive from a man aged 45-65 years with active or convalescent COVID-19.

The chain's CDR3 is CASRRTGAAYNEQFF. The CDR3 DNA reads as TGTGCCAGCCGCCGGACAGGGGCGGCCTACAATGAGCAGTTCTTC. The chain combines TRBV11-2 with TRBJ2-1, with TRBD1 identical over 9 bases. V gave up 8 bases and J gave up 2 bases; unmatched junction bases: 7. The CDR3 covers 15 residues. Germline V CDR1 and CDR2: SGHAT, FQNNGV.

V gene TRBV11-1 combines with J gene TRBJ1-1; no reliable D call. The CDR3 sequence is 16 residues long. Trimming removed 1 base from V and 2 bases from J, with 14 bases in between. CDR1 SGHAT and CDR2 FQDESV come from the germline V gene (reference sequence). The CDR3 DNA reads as TGTGCCAGCAGCTTAGGGGGAGGAGGCTCCAACACTGAAGCTTTCTTT. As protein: CASSLGGGGSNTEAFF.

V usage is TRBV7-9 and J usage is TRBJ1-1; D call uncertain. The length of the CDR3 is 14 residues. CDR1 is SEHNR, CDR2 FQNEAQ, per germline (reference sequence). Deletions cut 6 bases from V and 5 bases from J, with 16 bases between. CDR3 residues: CASSYLQEGTEAFF. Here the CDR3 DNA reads TGTGCCAGCAGTTACTTACAAGAGGGTACTGAAGCTTTCTTT.

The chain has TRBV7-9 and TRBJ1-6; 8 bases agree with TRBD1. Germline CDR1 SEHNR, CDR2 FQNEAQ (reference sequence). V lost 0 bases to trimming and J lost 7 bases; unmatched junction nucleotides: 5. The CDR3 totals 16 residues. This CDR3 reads CASSLAEAGGNSPLHF. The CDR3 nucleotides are TGTGCCAGCAGCTTAGCGGAGGCAGGGGGCAATTCACCCCTCCACTTT.

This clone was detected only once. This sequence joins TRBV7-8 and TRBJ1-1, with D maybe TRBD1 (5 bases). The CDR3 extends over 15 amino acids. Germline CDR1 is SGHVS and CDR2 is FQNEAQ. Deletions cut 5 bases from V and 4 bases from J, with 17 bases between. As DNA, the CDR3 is TGTGCCAGCAGCCGAGAAGGGTCAGGGCTCACTGAAGCTTTCTTT. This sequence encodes CASSREGSGLTEAFF.

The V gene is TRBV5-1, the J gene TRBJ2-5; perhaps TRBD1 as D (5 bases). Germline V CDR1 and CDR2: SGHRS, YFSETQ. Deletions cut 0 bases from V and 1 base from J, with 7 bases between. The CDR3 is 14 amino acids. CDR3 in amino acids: CASSLGQLQETQYF. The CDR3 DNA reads TGCGCCAGCAGCTTGGGACAGCTCCAAGAGACCCAGTACTTC.

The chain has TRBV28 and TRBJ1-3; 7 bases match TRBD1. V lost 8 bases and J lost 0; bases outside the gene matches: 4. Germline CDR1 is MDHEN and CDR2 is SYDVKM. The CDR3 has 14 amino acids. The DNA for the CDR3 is TGTGCCAGCTACAGGGGTTACTCTGGAAACACCATATATTTT. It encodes CASYRGYSGNTIYF.

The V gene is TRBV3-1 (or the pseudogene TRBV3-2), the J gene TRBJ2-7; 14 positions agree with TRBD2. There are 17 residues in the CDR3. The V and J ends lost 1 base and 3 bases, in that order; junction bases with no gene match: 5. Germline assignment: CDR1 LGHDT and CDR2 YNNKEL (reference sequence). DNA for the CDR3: TGTGCCAGCAGCCAAGGGGGACTAGCGGGAGCTATCTACGAGCAGTACTTC. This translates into CASSQGGLAGAIYEQYF.

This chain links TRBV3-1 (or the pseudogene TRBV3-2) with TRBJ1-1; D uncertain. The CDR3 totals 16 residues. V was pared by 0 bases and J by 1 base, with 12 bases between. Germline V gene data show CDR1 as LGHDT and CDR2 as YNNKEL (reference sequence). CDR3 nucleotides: TGTGCCAGCAGCCAAGATCGAGGGCAGACGAACACTGAAGCTTTCTTT. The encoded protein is CASSQDRGQTNTEAFF.

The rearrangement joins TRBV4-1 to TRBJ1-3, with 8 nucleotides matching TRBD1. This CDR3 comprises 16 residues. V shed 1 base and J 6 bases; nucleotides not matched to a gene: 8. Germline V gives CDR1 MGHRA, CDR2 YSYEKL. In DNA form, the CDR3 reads TGCGCCAGCAGCCAAGGGCCCCAGGGGGCATCAAACACCATATATTTT. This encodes CASSQGPQGASNTIYF.

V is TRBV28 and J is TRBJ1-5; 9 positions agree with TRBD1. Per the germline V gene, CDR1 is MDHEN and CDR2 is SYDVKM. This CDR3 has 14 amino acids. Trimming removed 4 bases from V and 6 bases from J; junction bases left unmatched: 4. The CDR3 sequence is CASSSGQGSQPQHF. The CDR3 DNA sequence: TGTGCCAGCAGTTCGGGACAGGGTAGTCAGCCCCAGCATTTT.

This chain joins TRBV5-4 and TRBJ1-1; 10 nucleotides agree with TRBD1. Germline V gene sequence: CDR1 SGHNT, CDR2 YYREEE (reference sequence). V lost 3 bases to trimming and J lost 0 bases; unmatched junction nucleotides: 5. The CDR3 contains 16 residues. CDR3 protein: CASSSGGTGVNTEAFF. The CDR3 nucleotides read TGTGCCAGCAGCTCGGGGGGGACAGGGGTGAACACTGAAGCTTTCTTT.